Each of the 10 T cell receptor beta chains below was sequenced from the same sample in a study of cytomegalovirus exposure and HLA in healthy donors. Researchers ran the PCR with 60 Vbeta and 13 Jbeta primers. The protocol was immunoSEQ multiplex PCR, while the TCRdb copy is restricted to in-frame clones and leaves out a portion. Among around 140,000 clones listed, just over 65% were seen once. Sequencing was done on a sample of PBMCs. These receptors all stem from a woman aged 55 to 70 in good health and CMV-seronegative.

This clone was seen a few times. CDR3 sequence (DNA): TGTGCCAGCAGCTTGGGGACTAGCAGTTACAATGAGCAGTTCTTC. Protein sequence: CASSLGTSSYNEQFF. The chain employs TRBV11-3 and TRBJ2-1; 9 bases match TRBD2. Per germline, CDR1 SGHNT and CDR2 YENEEA. The V and J ends lost 3 bases and 4 bases, in that order; junction bases with no gene match: 4. There are 15 residues in the CDR3.

The chain links TRBV7-2 to TRBJ1-1; no clear D gene. Germline loops: CDR1 SGHTA, CDR2 FQGNSA. This CDR3 has 13 amino acids. V lost 3 bases, J lost 2 bases, and 7 bases lay in between. CDR3 nucleotide sequence: TGTGCCAGCAGCTTGATGGCAAACACTGAAGCTTTCTTT. Amino acids: CASSLMANTEAFF.

This clone was detected a few times. V usage is TRBV28 and J usage is TRBJ1-5; the match to TRBD1 covers 7 bases. CDR3 length equals 13 residues. Germline V gives CDR1 MDHEN, CDR2 SYDVKM. Losses at the gene ends were 7 bases for V and 4 bases for J; bases not matched to a gene: 4. The CDR3 is CASTWDRNQPQHF. CDR3 DNA sequence: TGTGCCAGCACCTGGGACAGAAATCAGCCCCAGCATTTT.

The chain carries TRBV9 and TRBJ2-1; 7 nucleotides agree with TRBD2. This CDR3 has 18 residues. The V gene's germline CDR1 is SGDLS and CDR2 YYNGEE. The V and J ends lost 1 base and 7 bases, in that order; junction bases with no gene match: 17. The CDR3 DNA reads as TGTGCCAGCAGCGTAAGGTTCTCGGGGGAGGGCCGCAGGAATGAGCAGTTCTTC. Translating gives CASSVRFSGEGRRNEQFF. The complete variable domain, with remaining parts taken from reference TRBV9 and TRBJ2-1, reads DSGVTQTPKHLITATGQRVTLRCSPRSGDLSVYWYQQSLDQGLQFLIQYYNGEERAKGNILERFSAQQFPDLHSELNLSSLELGDSALYFCASSVRFSGEGRRNEQFFGPGTRLTVL.

The V and J genes are TRBV27 and TRBJ2-4; D perhaps matches TRBD2 (5 bases). The CDR3 loop spans 17 amino acids. Germline-derived CDR1 and CDR2 are MNHEY and SMNVEV (reference sequence). Deletions cut 5 bases from V and 1 base from J, with 18 bases between. The CDR3 region is CASSEPRGAGAKNIQYF. The CDR3 DNA is TGTGCCAGCAGTGAGCCCCGGGGTGCCGGGGCCAAAAACATTCAGTACTTC.

In this sample, this clone turned up a few times. The chain has TRBV9 and TRBJ1-5; 10 nucleotides align to TRBD1. Trimming removed 4 bases from V and 1 base from J; junction bases left unmatched: 17. Germline CDR1 is SGDLS and CDR2 is YYNGEE. The CDR3 runs 20 residues. CDR3 sequence reads: CASSLSGTGEGGVSNQPQHF. CDR3 bases: TGTGCCAGCAGCCTATCCGGGACAGGGGAAGGGGGTGTGAGCAATCAGCCCCAGCATTTT.

V usage is TRBV5-4 and J usage is TRBJ2-1, with 8 bases identical to TRBD2. Per germline, CDR1 SGHNT and CDR2 YYREEE (reference sequence). V trimming: 1 base; J trimming: 4 bases; junction bases outside the gene matches: 7. CDR3 length equals 16 residues. The CDR3 coding sequence is TGTGCCAGCAGCTTGAACGTCCTAGCGGGTTACAATGAGCAGTTCTTC. It is translated as CASSLNVLAGYNEQFF.

The V and J genes are TRBV6-5 and TRBJ1-5, with a tentative D call TRBD1 (6 bases). The CDR3 length is 14 residues. The germline V gene encodes CDR1 MNHEY and CDR2 SVGAGI. V lost 7 bases, J lost 6 bases, and 16 bases lay in between. The CDR3 sequence: CASTNGGLIQPQHF. CDR3 bases: TGTGCCAGCACCAACGGGGGGCTGATTCAGCCCCAGCATTTT.

This CDR3 reads CASSWGQGANYGYTF. In DNA, the CDR3 is TGTGCCAGTAGTTGGGGACAGGGGGCCAACTATGGCTACACCTTC. This rearrangement joins TRBV19 to TRBJ1-2; 12 bases line up with TRBD1. V was pared by 5 bases and J by 2 bases, with 3 bases of the junction left unmatched. Looked up from germline, CDR1 is LNHDA and CDR2 is SQIVND (reference sequence). CDR3 length equals 15 residues.

This chain uses TRBV4-2 with TRBJ1-1, with TRBD1 as a possible D gene (5 bases). The germline V and J ends were trimmed by 1 base and 0 bases, with 15 bases remaining between them. CDR1 LGHNA and CDR2 YNFKEQ come from the germline V gene. The CDR3 is 17 residues long. The CDR3 DNA follows: TGTGCCAGCAGCCAAGGGGCAGGGTTTCTTATGAACACTGAAGCTTTCTTT. As protein: CASSQGAGFLMNTEAFF.